The 3 T cell receptor beta chains presented below share a single source sample, sequenced in a study of blood T cell repertoires in COVID-19 (dated by TCRdb to about 2020). The protocol used for the library was the immunoSEQ multiplex PCR assay. TCRdb carries this immuneACCESS record with in-frame sequences only. Its versions omit some clonotypes, under half of them owing to an unresolved V gene in the studies checked, with the rest unexplained. The sample yields approximately 290,000 clones; around 88% were counted once. About 0.8% of the sample goes to the ten largest clones. The sample taken for sequencing was peripheral blood. These receptors were obtained from a man in his thirties or forties with acute or convalescent COVID-19.

The chain combines TRBV28 with TRBJ1-1, with D tentatively TRBD1 (5 bases). The CDR3 sequence is 16 residues long. Trimming left V 4 bases short and J 1 base short, with 16 bases between. Germline CDR1 reads MDHEN; CDR2 reads SYDVKM. The CDR3: CASSWGTLGGNTEAFF. The CDR3 bases are TGTGCCAGCAGTTGGGGAACCTTGGGGGGGAACACTGAAGCTTTCTTT. The full variable domain, rest sourced from reference TRBV28 and TRBJ1-1, is DVKVTQSSRYLVKRTGEKVFLECVQDMDHENMFWYRQDPGLGLRLIYFSYDVKMKEKGDIPEGYSVSREKKERFSLILESASTNQTSMYLCASSWGTLGGNTEAFFGQGTRLTVV.

The sample holds one count of this clone. The CDR3 is CASSPPGGLGTQYF. CDR3 nucleotide sequence: TGTGCCAGCAGCCCCCCAGGGGGTTTGGGTACGCAGTATTTT. The chain recombines TRBV3-1 (or the pseudogene TRBV3-2) with TRBJ2-3; TRBD1 aligns across 7 bases. This CDR3 has 14 amino acids. CDR1 LGHDT and CDR2 YNNKEL come from the germline V gene (reference sequence). V trimming: 4 bases; J trimming: 8 bases; junction bases outside the gene matches: 9.

The chain links TRBV6-1 to TRBJ2-7, with 12 bases that match TRBD2. The CDR3 length is 20 residues. V lost 4 bases, J lost 7 bases, and 23 bases stayed unmatched. Per germline, CDR1 MNHNS and CDR2 SASEGT. The CDR3, as DNA: TGTGCCAGCAGTGCCCAGGTGGGACAGAGTACGACTAGCGGGAGTTGGGAGCAGTACTTC. As protein: CASSAQVGQSTTSGSWEQYF.